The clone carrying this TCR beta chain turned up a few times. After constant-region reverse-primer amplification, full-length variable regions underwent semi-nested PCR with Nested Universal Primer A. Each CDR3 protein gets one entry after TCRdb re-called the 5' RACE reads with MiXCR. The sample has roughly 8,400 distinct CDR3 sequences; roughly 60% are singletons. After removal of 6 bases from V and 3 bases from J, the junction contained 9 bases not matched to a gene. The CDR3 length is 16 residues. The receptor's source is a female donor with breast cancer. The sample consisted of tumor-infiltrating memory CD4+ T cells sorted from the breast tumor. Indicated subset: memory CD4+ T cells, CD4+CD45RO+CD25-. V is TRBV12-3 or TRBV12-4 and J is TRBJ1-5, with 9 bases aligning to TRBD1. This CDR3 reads CASRDADRGSNQPQHF. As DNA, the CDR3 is TGTGCCAGCAGAGACGCGGACAGGGGCTCCAATCAGCCCCAGCATTTT.